The source of this TCR beta chain is a study of shared clonotypes between healthy human individuals. General study findings and limits: Among donors, the sharing of clonotypes was expected to be influenced by sequencing depth.

Some 92 million PBMCs went into genomic DNA for unsorted samples. After removal of 4 bases from V and 5 bases from J, the junction contained 14 bases not matched to a gene. This CDR3 is 17 amino acids long. Germline CDR1 and CDR2: SGHNT and YYREEE (reference sequence). Remarks on this clone: Its antigen is unknown.

Replicate PCRs run on unsorted PBMC used around 0.3 ug DNA, which was some 30,000 T cell genomes. Original processing notes: As immunoSEQ supplied junction-only sequences (without quality scores), filtering differed. Here immunoSEQ multiplex PCR was the method, and the copy in TCRdb shows in-frame clones only, minus some. V, J and clone size are those of that table, while D and trimming were read from the DNA. The profile covers about 460,000 clones, with roughly four fifths appearing a single time and 9.5% to 15% taken by the ten largest. The V and J genes are TRBV5-4 and TRBJ2-1; 8 bases line up with TRBD2. This TCR was recovered from a woman aged 40-49 years in good health. Some clones in this sample may be carry-over from other donors' samples. Sample: PBMCs. The CDR3 DNA is TGTGCCAGCAGCCCGGGGGGAAATAGCGGGATAAACAATGAGCAGTTCTTC. The encoded protein is CASSPGGNSGINNEQFF. Drawing the rest from reference TRBV5-4 and TRBJ2-1, the complete variable domain is ETGVTQSPTHLIKTRGQQVTLRCSSQSGHNTVSWYQQALGQGPQFIFQYYREEENGRGNFPPRFSGLQFPNYSSELNVNALELDDSALYLCASSPGGNSGINNEQFFGPGTRLTVL.